The 30 T cell receptor beta chains in this list originate from one sample, sequenced in a study of Graves' ophthalmopathy and Graves' hyperthyroidism. Amplification of the TCR beta CDR3 regions used RNA transcripts (as template). In the first round, RT-PCR was carried out with HTBI primers, and a multiplex PCR formed the second round. TCRdb reanalysed the multiplex PCR reads using MiXCR and keeps one entry per CDR3 protein. The table has 600,000 to 650,000 distinct CDR3 sequences, 22% seen once. Sequenced sample: peripheral blood. These receptors all stem from a woman in her late teens or twenties with stable Graves' hyperthyroidism. Some clones in this sample may be carry-over from other donors' samples.

This clonotype was recorded at least ten times. The rearrangement uses TRBV2 and TRBJ1-2; D call uncertain. Germline lookup yields CDR1 SNHLY and CDR2 FYNNEI. CDR3 length equals 15 residues. Trimming took 2 bases from V and 6 from J, leaving 16 bases between them. In nucleotides, the CDR3 is TGTGCCAGCAGTGAATTGTCAGGCCTTGTAGATGGCTACACCTTC. The encoded protein is CASSELSGLVDGYTF.

This clonotype was observed many times. The gene calls are TRBV3-1 and TRBJ1-2; TRBD1 might be the D (5 bases). The CDR3 is made up of 14 amino acids. With 3 bases removed from V and 3 bases from J, the gap between germline ends came to 11 bases. Germline V gene lookup returns CDR1 LGHDT and CDR2 YNNKEL (reference sequence). DNA of the CDR3: TGTGCCAGCAGCCATAGGGGATTGGACTATGGCTACACCTTC. It translates to CASSHRGLDYGYTF.

This clonotype was observed at least ten times. The chain has TRBV6-4 and TRBJ1-5; D unresolved. V was clipped by 0 bases and J by 0 bases, with 15 bases between them. CDR1 and CDR2 (germline): MRHNA, SNTAGT. The length of the CDR3 is 18 residues. CDR3 sequence: CASSDSISATCSNQPQHF. The CDR3 DNA reads TGTGCCAGCAGTGACTCGATTTCAGCCACGTGTAGCAATCAGCCCCAGCATTTT.

This clonotype has ten or more counts. The rearrangement links TRBV5-5 to TRBJ1-1; 10 nucleotides agree with TRBD1. Trimming took 3 bases from V and 3 from J; bases not matched to a gene: 8. Germline CDR1 SGHKS, CDR2 YYEKEE (reference sequence). There are 16 residues in the CDR3. Written as DNA, the CDR3 is TGTGCCAGCAGCTCCTCAGACAGGGGGCACGACACTGAAGCTTTCTTT. Encoded protein: CASSSSDRGHDTEAFF.

In this sample, this clonotype turned up many times. The rearrangement joins TRBV15 to TRBJ1-5; maybe TRBD1 (5 bases). Germline CDR1 is LNHNV and CDR2 is YYDKDF (reference sequence). The CDR3 runs to 14 residues. Trimming removed 0 bases at V and 10 bases at J, with 13 bases between. In DNA form, the CDR3 reads TGTGCCACCAGCAGAGATGGGGGGGTGATTCCCCAGCATTTT. The encoded protein is CATSRDGGVIPQHF.

This clonotype was observed a few times. The chain uses TRBV20-1 and TRBJ2-7, with 8 bases matching TRBD2. CDR3 length: 13 residues. J was trimmed by 4 bases and V by 6 bases; bases with no gene match: 8. Germline loops: CDR1 DFQATT, CDR2 SNEGSKA (reference sequence). The CDR3 nucleotides are TGCAGTGCCACAAGAAGCGGGAGTTACGAGCAGTACTTC. Translation gives CSATRSGSYEQYF.

The table lists this clonotype with a few counts. The J gene is TRBJ1-1, the V gene TRBV12-3 or TRBV12-4; D is ambiguous. There are 12 residues in the CDR3. Between the trimmed V and J ends, which lost 4 bases and 11 bases, there was a span of 14 bases. The CDR3 spells CASSWEEINAFF. In nucleotides, the CDR3 is TGTGCCAGCAGTTGGGAAGAGATAAACGCTTTCTTT.

This clonotype was recorded many times. V is TRBV4-1 and J is TRBJ1-1; the D gene is possibly TRBD1 (6 bases). This CDR3 is 14 amino acids long. Germline CDR1 MGHRA, CDR2 YSYEKL. V lost 9 bases to trimming and J lost 1 base, with 15 bases between them. CDR3 DNA sequence: TGCGCCAGTAATCACCTGGGACAGAACACTGAAGCTTTCTTT. As protein: CASNHLGQNTEAFF.

On this clonotype: It may be a read error: a sequence one base away is much more abundant. This rearrangement joins TRBV6-1 to TRBJ1-1, with D possibly TRBD1 on 6 matching bases. Deletions cut 7 bases from V and 6 bases from J, with 18 bases between. CDR1 is MNHNS and CDR2 is SASEGT in the germline V gene. The CDR3 is 14 residues long. The CDR3 nucleotides read TGTGCCAGCACAGGGGTCAGGGCCAAGCCTGAAGCTTTCTTT. This translates into CASTGVRAKPEAFF.

This clonotype showed up many times. This chain uses TRBV7-9 with TRBJ1-2; D remains unclear. This CDR3 contains 13 residues. In germline, CDR1 is SEHNR, CDR2 FQNEAQ (reference sequence). V was cut by 5 bases and J by 1 base, with 8 bases left in between. This CDR3 is CASSGQDNYGYTF. Here the CDR3 DNA reads TGTGCCAGCAGCGGTCAGGATAACTATGGCTACACCTTC.

This clonotype has ten or more counts. The chain has TRBV19 and TRBJ2-2; no definite D call. CDR1 is LNHDA, CDR2 SQIVND, per germline (reference sequence). The CDR3 consists of 16 residues. V shed 7 bases and J shed 0 bases, with 15 bases lying between them. The CDR3 reads CASTFTLRTNTGELFF. For the CDR3, the DNA is TGTGCCAGTACCTTCACACTTCGAACGAACACCGGGGAGCTGTTTTTT.

This clonotype was seen a handful of times. The chain joins TRBV12-3 or TRBV12-4 to TRBJ1-1, with D possibly matching TRBD1 (5 bases). The CDR3 is 15 amino acids. V lost 1 base and J 3 bases, leaving 12 bases between the germline ends. CDR3 loop: CASSLGGGGYTEAFF. The CDR3 nucleotides read TGTGCCAGCAGTTTAGGGGGGGGAGGGTACACTGAAGCTTTCTTT.

This clonotype was seen ten or more times. The V and J genes are TRBV2 and TRBJ1-1; D not resolved. The ends were cut back, 2 bases at V and 4 bases at J, with 11 bases in the middle. Germline CDR1 and CDR2: SNHLY and FYNNEI. This CDR3 is 14 amino acids long. The chain's CDR3 is CASSEFPQSTEAFF. CDR3 nucleotides: TGTGCCAGCAGTGAATTTCCACAGAGCACTGAAGCTTTCTTT.

This clonotype was picked up many times. J is TRBJ2-4 and V is TRBV12-3 or TRBV12-4; maybe TRBD2 (5 bases). CDR3 length: 12 residues. Trimming shortened V by 3 bases and J by 6 bases, and 6 bases separated the two germline ends. CDR3 loop: CASSLTTNIQYF. The CDR3 coding sequence is TGTGCCAGCAGTTTGACTACAAACATTCAGTACTTC.

This chain uses TRBV12-3 or TRBV12-4 with TRBJ2-5; a possible D gene is TRBD1 (6 bases). V dropped 2 bases and J dropped 4 bases, with 8 bases sitting between them. This CDR3 is built from 13 residues. CDR3 nucleotide sequence: TGTGCCAGCAGTTTATACAGGGCAGAGACCCAGTACTTC. Amino acids: CASSLYRAETQYF.

The V and J genes are TRBV20-1 and TRBJ1-1; 10 bases fit TRBD1. Germline V CDR1 and CDR2: DFQATT, SNEGSKA (reference sequence). V lost 3 bases to trimming and J lost 3 bases; unmatched junction nucleotides: 13. The CDR3 consists of 17 residues. In DNA, the CDR3 is TGCAGTGCTAGCGTCCCTGACAGGGGGCTGGGGTACACTGAAGCTTTCTTT. This translates into CSASVPDRGLGYTEAFF.

The chain couples TRBV20-1 to TRBJ2-7, with 8 bases lining up with TRBD2. From germline, CDR1 is DFQATT and CDR2 SNEGSKA (reference sequence). This CDR3 spans 13 amino acids. The CDR3 DNA is TGCACCCTTAGACCAGCGGGAGCTCTCGAGCAGTACTTC. It codes for CTLRPAGALEQYF.

V usage is TRBV12-3 or TRBV12-4 and J usage is TRBJ1-3; D is ambiguous. V shed 6 bases and J shed 2 bases, with 14 bases lying between them. The length of the CDR3 is 15 residues. CDR3 protein: CASSLIKGTGNTIYF. DNA for the CDR3: TGTGCCAGCAGCCTGATAAAGGGAACTGGAAACACCATATATTTT.

The gene calls are TRBV20-1 and TRBJ2-2; perhaps TRBD1 as D (5 bases). Germline-derived CDR1 and CDR2 are DFQATT and SNEGSKA (reference sequence). The CDR3 loop spans 13 amino acids. Between the trimmed V and J ends, which lost 3 bases and 4 bases, there was a span of 9 bases. Here the CDR3 reads CSASIDSTGELFF. CDR3 in DNA: TGCAGTGCTAGCATCGACAGCACCGGGGAGCTGTTTTTT.

This clonotype came up many times. The CDR3 nucleotides are TGTGCCAGCAGTTTTGGGGACAGACCTTACGAGCAGTACTTC. It yields the protein CASSFGDRPYEQYF. This chain connects TRBV27 to TRBJ2-7; 7 nucleotides match TRBD1. V gave up 3 bases and J gave up 4 bases; unmatched junction bases: 6. In germline, CDR1 is MNHEY, CDR2 SMNVEV (reference sequence). This CDR3 comprises 14 residues.

This clonotype was seen ten or more times. The V gene is TRBV7-9, the J gene TRBJ1-2; 7 positions match TRBD1. With 5 bases clipped from V and 8 bases from J, the junction kept 8 bases outside the gene matches. The CDR3 covers 13 residues. Germline loops: CDR1 SEHNR, CDR2 FQNEAQ (reference sequence). The DNA for the CDR3 is TGTGCCAGCAGCGAAGACAGGGAAGGCGGCTACACCTTC. Its translation is CASSEDREGGYTF. Complete variable domain (other parts from reference TRBV7-9 and TRBJ1-2): DTGVSQNPRHKITKRGQNVTFRCDPISEHNRLYWYRQTLGQGPEFLTYFQNEAQLEKSRLLSDRFSAERPKGSFSTLEIQRTEQGDSAMYLCASSEDREGGYTFGSGTRLTVV.

This clonotype has at least ten counts. This chain joins TRBV28 and TRBJ2-7; the match to TRBD2 covers 11 bases. Trimming at V came to 6 bases and at J to 4 bases, leaving 8 bases not matched to a gene. Looked up from germline, CDR1 is MDHEN and CDR2 is SYDVKM. The CDR3 consists of 15 residues. This CDR3 is CASSQATSGKYEQYF. CDR3 in DNA: TGTGCCAGCAGCCAGGCGACTAGCGGGAAGTACGAGCAGTACTTC.

The chain links TRBV4-1 to TRBJ1-1; D gene uncertain. The ends were cut back, 2 bases at V and 6 bases at J, with 13 bases in the middle. This CDR3 is built from 14 residues. Germline CDR1 and CDR2: MGHRA and YSYEKL. The CDR3 region is CASSQPSGVPEAFF. CDR3 nucleotides: TGCGCCAGCAGCCAACCCTCCGGGGTTCCTGAAGCTTTCTTT.

In its sample, this clonotype was seen many times. The genes are TRBV7-3 and TRBJ2-1, with D possibly TRBD1 on 5 matching bases. The germline V and J ends were trimmed by 4 bases and 6 bases, with 13 bases remaining between them. Germline V lookup: CDR1 SGHTA, CDR2 FQGTGA. This CDR3 has 14 residues. As DNA, the CDR3 is TGTGCCAGCAGCTCTAAGGGTGGGGCCAATGAGCAGTTCTTC. It yields the protein CASSSKGGANEQFF.

This clonotype was recorded many times. The chain employs TRBV29-1 and TRBJ2-7; perhaps D is TRBD1 or TRBD2 (5 bases each). The CDR3 is 15 residues long. V lost 4 bases and J lost 3, with 19 bases in between. The germline V gene encodes CDR1 SQVTM and CDR2 ANQGSEA. CDR3 in amino acids: CSVVRSRGRSYEQYF. DNA for the CDR3: TGCAGCGTTGTTCGGTCGAGGGGACGAAGCTACGAGCAGTACTTC.

V and J are TRBV7-2 and TRBJ1-1; 10 bases fit TRBD1. The CDR3 length is 15 residues. Germline assignment: CDR1 SGHTA and CDR2 FQGNSA. The V and J ends lost 3 bases and 6 bases, in that order; junction bases with no gene match: 7. DNA of the CDR3: TGTGCCAGCAGCTTCCTACCGGGACAGGGGTCTGAAGCTTTCTTT. It is translated as CASSFLPGQGSEAFF.

This clonotype was picked up many times. This chain links TRBV2 with TRBJ2-5; the D call may be TRBD1 or TRBD2 (6 bases each). In germline, CDR1 is SNHLY, CDR2 FYNNEI. V was trimmed by 3 bases and J by 7 bases, leaving 15 bases between them. This CDR3 comprises 14 residues. The DNA of the CDR3 is TGTGCCAGCAGTGATAGTTCGGGGGCCGGGACCCAGTACTTC. Translated: CASSDSSGAGTQYF.

This clonotype came up many times. V and J are TRBV2 and TRBJ1-2, with a weak D call TRBD1 (5 bases). The germline gives CDR1 SNHLY, CDR2 FYNNEI. The CDR3 spans 11 residues. V was cut by 8 bases and J by 7 bases, with 11 bases left in between. The CDR3: CASGHRLGYTF. The CDR3 DNA is TGTGCCAGCGGACACAGGCTTGGCTACACCTTC.

The chain combines TRBV30 with TRBJ2-7, with D uncertain. The CDR3 loop spans 12 amino acids. The ends were cut back, 2 bases at V and 4 bases at J, with 9 bases in the middle. Germline V gene sequence: CDR1 GTSNPN, CDR2 SVGIG (reference sequence). CDR3 in amino acids: CAWSTARYEQYF. The CDR3 region has the DNA TGTGCCTGGAGTACCGCTAGGTACGAGCAGTACTTC.

The chain couples TRBV7-8 to TRBJ2-7, with D tentatively TRBD2 (5 bases). The germline CDR1 and CDR2 sequences are SGHVS and FQNEAQ. The CDR3 extends over 13 amino acids. V gave up 1 base and J gave up 5 bases, with 9 bases separating them. The DNA for the CDR3 is TGTGCCAGCAGCTTAGATATGCGGGACGAGCAGTACTTC. It is translated as CASSLDMRDEQYF.